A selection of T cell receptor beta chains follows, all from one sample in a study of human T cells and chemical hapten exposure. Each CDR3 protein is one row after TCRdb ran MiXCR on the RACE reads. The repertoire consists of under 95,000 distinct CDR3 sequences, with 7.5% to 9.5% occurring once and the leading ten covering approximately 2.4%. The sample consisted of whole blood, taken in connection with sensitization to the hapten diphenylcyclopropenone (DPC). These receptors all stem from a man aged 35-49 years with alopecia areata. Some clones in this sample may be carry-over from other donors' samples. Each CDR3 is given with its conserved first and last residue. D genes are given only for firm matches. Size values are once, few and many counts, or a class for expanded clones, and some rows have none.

CDR3: CSVDRGAFF; DNA: TGCAGCGTGGACAGGGGAGCTTTCTTT; V: TRBV29-1; size: few; J: TRBJ1-1; D: TRBD1
CDR3: CASSLRLAGGGAGELFF; DNA: TGTGCCAGCAGCTTAAGACTAGCGGGAGGCGGCGCCGGGGAGCTGTTTTTT; V: TRBV13; size: few; J: TRBJ2-2; D: TRBD2
CDR3: CSVDDRDSGNTIYF; DNA: TGCAGCGTTGATGACAGAGACTCTGGAAACACCATATATTTT; V: TRBV29-1; size: NA; J: TRBJ1-3; D: NA
CDR3: CASSQDGTDINEQFF; DNA: TGCGCCAGCAGCCAAGACGGGACAGATATCAATGAGCAGTTCTTC; V: TRBV4-1; size: NA; J: TRBJ2-1; D: TRBD1
CDR3: CSGRGIGSGSPDTQYF; DNA: TGCAGCGGACGGGGGATAGGTAGCGGCAGTCCAGATACGCAGTATTTT; V: TRBV29-1; size: NA; J: TRBJ2-3; D: NA
CDR3: CASSVGTNTEAFF; DNA: TGTGCCAGCAGCGTAGGAACGAACACTGAAGCTTTCTTT; V: TRBV9; size: many; J: TRBJ1-1; D: NA
CDR3: CASSPGTTSVADTQYF; DNA: TGTGCTAGCAGCCCCGGGACGACTAGCGTGGCAGATACGCAGTATTTT; V: TRBV7-7; size: NA; J: TRBJ2-3; D: TRBD2
CDR3: CASSSQGRLNTEAFF; DNA: TGTGCCAGCAGCTCGCAGGGTAGATTGAACACTGAAGCTTTCTTT; V: TRBV7-3; size: few; J: TRBJ1-1; D: NA
CDR3: CASIDTLAGGGTQYF; DNA: TGTGCCAGCATCGACACCCTAGCGGGAGGGGGCACGCAGTATTTT; V: TRBV5-4; size: NA; J: TRBJ2-3; D: TRBD2
CDR3: CASSYLDRVDTGELFF; DNA: TGTGCCAGCAGTTACTTAGACAGGGTTGACACCGGGGAGCTGTTTTTT; V: TRBV6-5; size: few; J: TRBJ2-2; D: TRBD1
CDR3: CASGGRADTQYF; DNA: TGTGCCAGCGGGGGGAGGGCAGATACGCAGTATTTT; V: TRBV7-9; size: NA; J: TRBJ2-3; D: TRBD2
CDR3: CSAAGLAAYEQYF; DNA: TGCAGTGCCGCGGGACTAGCGGCCTACGAGCAGTACTTC; V: TRBV20-1; size: many; J: TRBJ2-7; D: TRBD2
CDR3: CASSLEGVRGQFF; DNA: TGTGCCAGCAGCTTGGAGGGAGTGAGGGGGCAGTTCTTC; V: TRBV5-4; size: many; J: TRBJ2-1; D: NA
CDR3: CASSTSSRRYYF; DNA: TGTGCCAGCAGTACCTCCTCGAGGCGCTACTACTTC; V: TRBV28; size: many; J: TRBJ2-4; D: NA
CDR3: CASSQGGEDTQYF; DNA: TGTGCCAGCAGCCAAGGGGGGGAAGATACGCAGTATTTT; V: TRBV3-1; size: NA; J: TRBJ2-3; D: NA
CDR3: CASSLVVQGNTEAFF; DNA: TGTGCCAGCAGCTTAGTGGTTCAGGGGAACACTGAAGCTTTCTTT; V: TRBV11-2; size: few; J: TRBJ1-1; D: NA
CDR3: CASSLSTSASTDTQYF; DNA: TGCGCCAGCAGCCTATCGACTAGCGCCAGCACAGATACGCAGTATTTT; V: TRBV4-3; size: NA; J: TRBJ2-3; D: TRBD2
CDR3: CSVGLLDRGLDTQYF; DNA: TGCAGCGTTGGGCTTTTGGACAGGGGGCTAGATACGCAGTATTTT; V: TRBV29-1; size: many; J: TRBJ2-3; D: TRBD1
CDR3: CASRWGRATYEQYF; DNA: TGTGCCAGCAGATGGGGCAGGGCTACCTACGAGCAGTACTTC; V: TRBV28; size: NA; J: TRBJ2-7; D: NA
CDR3: CAISDLGSYNEQFF; DNA: TGTGCCATCAGTGATCTGGGTTCCTACAATGAGCAGTTCTTC; V: TRBV10-3; size: few; J: TRBJ2-1; D: NA
CDR3: CATGQGNNNQPQHF; DNA: TGTGCCACCGGACAGGGGAATAACAATCAGCCCCAGCATTTT; V: TRBV10-3; size: few; J: TRBJ1-5; D: TRBD1
CDR3: CASSQRAAERAKNIQYF; DNA: TGTGCCAGCAGCCAAAGGGCAGCGGAGAGGGCCAAAAACATTCAGTACTTC; V: TRBV14; size: many; J: TRBJ2-4; D: NA
CDR3: CSAPGATFQETQYF; DNA: TGCAGTGCTCCCGGGGCTACCTTCCAAGAGACCCAGTACTTC; V: TRBV20-1; size: NA; J: TRBJ2-5; D: NA
CDR3: CASSRDRNSPLHF; DNA: TGTGCCAGCAGTCGGGACCGGAATTCACCCCTCCACTTT; V: TRBV12-3/TRBV12-4; size: many; J: TRBJ1-6; D: NA
CDR3: CASSGLAYNEQFF; DNA: TGTGCCAGCAGTGGACTAGCCTACAATGAGCAGTTCTTC; V: TRBV6-2/TRBV6-3; size: NA; J: TRBJ2-1; D: TRBD2
CDR3: CASSYSMSSGMKETQYF; DNA: TGTGCCAGCAGTTACTCGATGTCTAGCGGGATGAAAGAGACCCAGTACTTC; V: TRBV6-5; size: few; J: TRBJ2-5; D: TRBD2
CDR3: CASRRGTGTYGYTF; DNA: TGTGCCAGCAGAAGGGGGACGGGGACCTATGGCTACACCTTC; V: TRBV6-5; size: many; J: TRBJ1-2; D: NA
CDR3: CAWSRQGGGIQYF; DNA: TGTGCCTGGAGCCGGCAGGGAGGTGGCATTCAGTACTTC; V: TRBV30; size: NA; J: TRBJ2-4; D: NA
CDR3: CASSPPVRGNEKLFF; DNA: TGTGCCAGCAGCCCCCCGGTCAGGGGTAATGAAAAACTGTTTTTT; V: TRBV7-9; size: few; J: TRBJ1-4; D: NA
CDR3: CASSFGDWDTEAFF; DNA: TGTGCCAGCAGTTTTGGGGATTGGGACACTGAAGCTTTCTTT; V: TRBV27; size: many; J: TRBJ1-1; D: NA
CDR3: CASSGSASGSRFF; DNA: TGTGCCAGTAGTGGAAGCGCCAGCGGGAGTCGGTTCTTC; V: TRBV19; size: many; J: TRBJ2-1; D: TRBD2
CDR3: CSARDRQVETQYF; DNA: TGCAGTGCTAGAGATAGACAGGTGGAGACCCAGTACTTC; V: TRBV20-1; size: many; J: TRBJ2-5; D: NA
CDR3: CASSSYRDTGTYNEQFF; DNA: TGTGCCAGCAGTTCTTACCGGGACACGGGGACTTACAATGAGCAGTTCTTC; V: TRBV28; size: NA; J: TRBJ2-1; D: NA
CDR3: CSARTAGGGYNEQFF; DNA: TGCAGTGCTAGAACCGCGGGAGGGGGGTACAATGAGCAGTTCTTC; V: TRBV20-1; size: many; J: TRBJ2-1; D: TRBD2
CDR3: CASSSQNTQGTQYF; DNA: TGTGCCAGCAGTAGTCAAAACACCCAAGGGACCCAGTACTTC; V: TRBV27; size: NA; J: TRBJ2-5; D: NA
CDR3: CSVDGRGRETQYF; DNA: TGCAGCGTTGACGGCAGGGGGCGAGAGACCCAGTACTTC; V: TRBV29-1; size: many; J: TRBJ2-5; D: TRBD1
CDR3: CASSLSWAQPNEKLFF; DNA: TGTGCCAGCAGCTTAAGCTGGGCACAGCCAAATGAAAAACTGTTTTTT; V: TRBV7-6; size: many; J: TRBJ1-4; D: NA
CDR3: CASSLGLAGVYNEQFF; DNA: TGTGCCAGCAGCTTGGGACTAGCGGGAGTTTACAATGAGCAGTTCTTC; V: TRBV7-9; size: many; J: TRBJ2-1; D: TRBD2
CDR3: CASSQGRDIQYF; DNA: TGTGCCAGCAGTCAGGGGCGGGACATTCAGTACTTC; V: TRBV28; size: many; J: TRBJ2-4; D: NA
CDR3: CASSSARAIRGESSGANVLTF; DNA: TGTGCCAGCAGCTCCGCGCGGGCAATACGGGGTGAGAGCTCTGGGGCCAACGTCCTGACTTTC; V: TRBV11-2; size: NA; J: TRBJ2-6; D: NA
CDR3: CASSLEERDTDTQYF; DNA: TGTGCCAGCAGCTTAGAAGAGCGGGACACAGATACGCAGTATTTT; V: TRBV7-2; size: few; J: TRBJ2-3; D: TRBD2
CDR3: CASSIQAVGELFF; DNA: TGTGCCAGTAGTATACAGGCCGTCGGGGAGCTGTTTTTT; V: TRBV19; size: few; J: TRBJ2-2; D: NA
CDR3: CASSPIGSRRETQYF; DNA: TGTGCCAGCAGTCCTATCGGGAGCCGAAGAGAGACCCAGTACTTC; V: TRBV12-3/TRBV12-4; size: NA; J: TRBJ2-5; D: NA
CDR3: CASSQEVLAGDLFTDTQYF; DNA: TGTGCCAGCAGCCAAGAAGTACTAGCGGGAGACCTATTCACAGATACGCAGTATTTT; V: TRBV14; size: NA; J: TRBJ2-3; D: TRBD2
CDR3: CAWSPGDPGANVLTF; DNA: TGTGCCTGGTCTCCAGGGGACCCTGGGGCCAACGTCCTGACTTTC; V: TRBV30; size: few; J: TRBJ2-6; D: NA
CDR3: CASSGRGSRGNTIYF; DNA: TGCGCCAGCAGCGGCAGGGGGTCGAGAGGAAACACCATATATTTT; V: TRBV4-1; size: many; J: TRBJ1-3; D: TRBD1
CDR3: CASSQDLAGNEQFF; DNA: TGTGCCAGCAGCCAAGATTTAGCGGGGAATGAGCAGTTCTTC; V: TRBV4-2; size: few; J: TRBJ2-1; D: TRBD2
CDR3: CAWSVLTSASEQFF; DNA: TGTGCCTGGAGTGTATTGACTAGCGCGAGTGAGCAGTTCTTC; V: TRBV30; size: NA; J: TRBJ2-1; D: TRBD2
CDR3: CASRGGDREAINGYTF; DNA: TGTGCCAGCAGGGGGGGGGACAGGGAAGCGATTAATGGCTACACCTTC; V: TRBV27; size: many; J: TRBJ1-2; D: TRBD1
CDR3: CASSESRQHANTEAFF; DNA: TGCGCCAGCAGTGAATCTAGGCAGCACGCGAACACTGAAGCTTTCTTT; V: TRBV10-2; size: NA; J: TRBJ1-1; D: NA
CDR3: CASTFVGSPYNEQFF; DNA: TGTGCCAGCACCTTCGTCGGGAGTCCCTACAATGAGCAGTTCTTC; V: TRBV6-2/TRBV6-3; size: NA; J: TRBJ2-1; D: NA
CDR3: CASSAGTTDTGELFF; DNA: TGTGCCAGCAGTGCGGGTACTACCGACACCGGGGAGCTGTTTTTT; V: TRBV7-9; size: few; J: TRBJ2-2; D: NA
CDR3: CATSDSGRGNTEAFF; DNA: TGTGCCACCAGTGATTCGGGGAGGGGGAACACTGAAGCTTTCTTT; V: TRBV24-1; size: many; J: TRBJ1-1; D: NA